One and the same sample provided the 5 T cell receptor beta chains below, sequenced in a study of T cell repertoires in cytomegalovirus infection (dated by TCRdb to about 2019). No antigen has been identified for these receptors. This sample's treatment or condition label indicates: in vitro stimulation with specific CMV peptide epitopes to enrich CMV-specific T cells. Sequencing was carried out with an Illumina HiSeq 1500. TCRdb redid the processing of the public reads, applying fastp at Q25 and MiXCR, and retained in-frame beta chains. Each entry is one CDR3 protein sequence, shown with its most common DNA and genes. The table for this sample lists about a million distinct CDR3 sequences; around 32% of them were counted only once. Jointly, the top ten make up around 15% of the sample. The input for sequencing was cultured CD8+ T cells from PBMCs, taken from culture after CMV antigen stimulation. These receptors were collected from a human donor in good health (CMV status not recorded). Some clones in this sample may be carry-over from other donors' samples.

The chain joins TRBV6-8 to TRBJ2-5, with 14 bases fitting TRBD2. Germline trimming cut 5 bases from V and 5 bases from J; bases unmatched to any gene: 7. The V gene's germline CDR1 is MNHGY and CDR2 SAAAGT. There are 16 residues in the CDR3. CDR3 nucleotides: TGTGCCAGCAGTACGGGACTAGCGGGGGCGGGGGAGACCCAGTACTTC. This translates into CASSTGLAGAGETQYF.

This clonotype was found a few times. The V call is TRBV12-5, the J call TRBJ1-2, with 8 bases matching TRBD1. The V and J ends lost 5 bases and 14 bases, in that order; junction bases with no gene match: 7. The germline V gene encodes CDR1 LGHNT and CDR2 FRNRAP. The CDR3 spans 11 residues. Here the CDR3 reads CASGIQGVRTF. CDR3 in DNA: TGTGCTAGTGGTATACAGGGGGTCAGAACCTTC.

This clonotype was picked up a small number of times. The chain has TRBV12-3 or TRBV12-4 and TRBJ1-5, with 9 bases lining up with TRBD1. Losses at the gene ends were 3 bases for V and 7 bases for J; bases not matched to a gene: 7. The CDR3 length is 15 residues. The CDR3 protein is CASSFPGDREQPQHF. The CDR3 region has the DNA TGTGCCAGCAGTTTTCCCGGGGACAGGGAGCAGCCCCAGCATTTT.

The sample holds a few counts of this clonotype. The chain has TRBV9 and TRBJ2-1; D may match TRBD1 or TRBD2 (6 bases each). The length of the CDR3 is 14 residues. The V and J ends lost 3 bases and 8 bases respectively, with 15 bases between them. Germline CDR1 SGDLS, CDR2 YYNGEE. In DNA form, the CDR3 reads TGTGCCAGCAGCGAGGGGGGTACCACCGATGAGCAGTTCTTC. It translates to CASSEGGTTDEQFF.

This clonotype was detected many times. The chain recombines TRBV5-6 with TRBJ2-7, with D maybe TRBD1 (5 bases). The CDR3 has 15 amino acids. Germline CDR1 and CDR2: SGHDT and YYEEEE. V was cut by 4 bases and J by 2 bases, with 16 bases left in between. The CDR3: CASSLWTRGPYEQYF. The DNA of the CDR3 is TGTGCCAGCAGCCTATGGACAAGGGGCCCCTACGAGCAGTACTTC.